The 29 T cell receptor beta chains in this list originate from one sample, sequenced in a study of blood T cell repertoires in COVID-19 (dated by TCRdb to the early 2020s). Libraries were made using the immunoSEQ multiplex PCR assay. TCRdb mirrors the immuneACCESS table, restricted to in-frame sequences. Some clones are absent from its copies; in checked studies, under half trace to an unresolved V gene, and the reason for the others is unknown. The sample profile shows about 150,000 clones; about four fifths of them were found once. The leading ten clones occupy approximately 18% of the sample. The specimen was peripheral blood. The origin of the receptors is a woman in her 70s who had recovered from COVID-19.

V gene TRBV7-2 combines with J gene TRBJ1-1; D ambiguous. V lost 5 bases and J 1 base, leaving 11 bases between the germline ends. Germline CDR1 SGHTA, CDR2 FQGNSA. The CDR3 runs to 14 residues. The CDR3 region is CASSAPRPNTEAFF. The CDR3 DNA sequence: TGTGCCAGCAGCGCCCCGAGGCCGAACACTGAAGCTTTCTTT.

The V call is TRBV19, the J call TRBJ2-7; 8 bases fit TRBD2. This CDR3 is built from 14 residues. The ends lost 4 bases at V and 2 bases at J; junction bases unmatched: 4. Looked up from germline, CDR1 is LNHDA and CDR2 is SQIVND (reference sequence). CDR3 residues: CASSTPGGAYEQYF. The CDR3 coding sequence is TGTGCCAGTAGTACCCCGGGAGGGGCCTACGAGCAGTACTTC.

The genes are TRBV19 and TRBJ2-1; D is perhaps TRBD2 (5 bases). The CDR3 runs to 16 residues. V was cut by 7 bases and J by 6 bases, with 22 bases left in between. From germline, CDR1 is LNHDA and CDR2 SQIVND (reference sequence). CDR3: CASTYSRGIPSNEQFF. The CDR3 DNA reads TGTGCCAGTACTTACTCCCGGGGTATCCCCTCCAATGAGCAGTTCTTC.

J is TRBJ1-1 and V is TRBV2; unclear D gene. CDR1 SNHLY and CDR2 FYNNEI come from the germline V gene. Trimming removed 6 bases at V and 4 bases at J, with 12 bases between. This CDR3 comprises 13 residues. The chain's CDR3 is CASSGSGGTEAFF. The CDR3 nucleotides are TGTGCCAGCAGCGGGAGTGGAGGCACTGAAGCTTTCTTT.

The chain employs TRBV18 and TRBJ1-1, with D uncertain. Between the trimmed V and J ends, which lost 3 bases and 8 bases, there was a span of 10 bases. The CDR3 sequence is 12 residues long. Per germline, CDR1 KGHSH and CDR2 LQKENI. The CDR3 region has the DNA TGTGCCAGCTCACCCCTGATGGGCGAAGCTTTCTTT. Translating it yields CASSPLMGEAFF. The full variable domain, rest sourced from reference TRBV18 and TRBJ1-1, is NAGVMQNPRHLVRRRGQEARLRCSPMKGHSHVYWYRQLPEEGLKFMVYLQKENIIDESGMPKERFSAEFPKEGPSILRIQQVVRGDSAAYFCASSPLMGEAFFGQGTRLTVV.

This clone was counted many times. This chain uses TRBV29-1 with TRBJ1-1; D uncertain. Germline-derived CDR1 and CDR2 are SQVTM and ANQGSEA. The CDR3 totals 11 residues. The ends were cut back, 6 bases at V and 1 base at J, with 6 bases in the middle. The chain's CDR3 is CSVQWNTEAFF. CDR3 nucleotide sequence: TGCAGCGTCCAATGGAACACTGAAGCTTTCTTT.

V and J are TRBV5-1 and TRBJ1-4, with D possibly TRBD1 on 6 matching bases. Trimming pared 2 bases from V and 3 bases from J, leaving 11 bases between. The CDR3 totals 15 residues. Germline V gene sequence: CDR1 SGHRS, CDR2 YFSETQ. The chain's CDR3 is CASSFGPGANEKLFF. CDR3 DNA: TGCGCCAGCAGCTTTGGGCCAGGGGCTAATGAAAAACTGTTTTTT.

The rearrangement links TRBV28 to TRBJ2-5; 8 bases map to TRBD2. The CDR3 is 14 amino acids. In germline, CDR1 is MDHEN, CDR2 SYDVKM. V lost 7 bases to trimming and J lost 1 base; unmatched junction nucleotides: 5. The CDR3 DNA is TGTGCCAGCAAGGTAGCGGGGCCCCAAGAGACCCAGTACTTC. It encodes CASKVAGPQETQYF.

CDR3 DNA: TGTGCCAGCAGTGGCGTTAGCTACAATGAGCAGTTCTTC. Its protein is CASSGVSYNEQFF. The chain joins TRBV25-1 to TRBJ2-1, with D unresolved. The CDR3 contains 13 residues. With 4 bases removed from V and 3 bases from J, the gap between germline ends came to 7 bases. In germline, CDR1 is MGHDK, CDR2 SYGVNS.

As to this clone: At the DNA level, this CDR3 is encoded by other sequences in the same sample as well. This chain joins TRBV18 and TRBJ2-2, with 8 bases lining up with TRBD2. The germline CDR1 and CDR2 sequences are KGHSH and LQKENI. This CDR3 has 16 amino acids. With 3 bases clipped from V and 3 bases from J, the junction kept 6 bases outside the gene matches. CDR3 loop: CASSPPGLGYTGELFF. The CDR3 DNA is TGTGCCAGCTCACCCCCGGGACTAGGTTACACCGGGGAGCTGTTTTTT.

The sample holds one count of this clone. The chain carries TRBV14 and TRBJ2-5, with D tentatively TRBD2 (6 bases). The germline gives CDR1 SGHDN, CDR2 FVKESK. There are 15 residues in the CDR3. V lost 0 bases and J lost 1, with 9 bases in between. CDR3 amino acids: CASSQDGSGQETQYF. The CDR3 DNA reads TGTGCCAGCAGCCAAGACGGTAGCGGCCAAGAGACCCAGTACTTC. The whole variable domain, filled in from reference TRBV14 and TRBJ2-5, reads EAGVTQFPSHSVIEKGQTVTLRCDPISGHDNLYWYRRVMGKEIKFLLHFVKESKQDESGMPNNRFLAERTGGTYSTLKVQPAELEDSGVYFCASSQDGSGQETQYFGPGTRLLVL.

The chain links TRBV18 to TRBJ2-5; 8 bases align to TRBD1. The J segment lost 2 bases and the V segment lost 4 bases, leaving 15 bases of the junction unmatched. This CDR3 is built from 18 residues. CDR1 KGHSH and CDR2 LQKENI come from the germline V gene. CDR3 amino acids: CASSRAPVRTGIQETQYF. In DNA, the CDR3 is TGTGCCAGCTCACGGGCCCCCGTCAGGACAGGGATTCAAGAGACCCAGTACTTC.

The chain employs TRBV6-2 or TRBV6-3 and TRBJ2-2; 11 positions match TRBD2. Germline V gene data show CDR1 as MNHEY and CDR2 as SVGEGT. There are 16 residues in the CDR3. V was pared by 0 bases and J by 8 bases, with 5 bases of the junction left unmatched. This CDR3 is CASSYSTASGRGELFF. In DNA, the CDR3 is TGTGCCAGCAGTTACTCGACGGCTAGCGGGAGGGGGGAGCTGTTTTTT.

The V and J genes are TRBV5-1 and TRBJ2-1; 7 bases fit TRBD2. CDR1 and CDR2 (germline): SGHRS, YFSETQ. CDR3 size: 17 residues. The trim removed 0 bases at V and 6 bases at J, leaving 12 bases unmatched. CDR3 DNA sequence: TGCGCCAGCAGCTTGGCCCCAGGGAGGGACTGGGGCAATGAGCAGTTCTTC. Protein sequence: CASSLAPGRDWGNEQFF.

This rearrangement joins TRBV6-6 to TRBJ1-5; D gene unclear. V was cut by 3 bases and J by 8 bases, with 11 bases left in between. Germline loops: CDR1 MNHNY, CDR2 SVGAGI (reference sequence). The CDR3 is 13 amino acids. CDR3 in DNA: TGTGCCAGCAGTTATGAGGAGAAGGAGCCCCAGCATTTT. Translated, it gives CASSYEEKEPQHF.

This clone was counted a few times. The chain recombines TRBV4-2 with TRBJ1-1; TRBD1 might be the D (5 bases). Germline CDR1 and CDR2: LGHNA and YNFKEQ. The V gene lost 4 bases and the J gene lost 0 bases, with 12 bases spanning the gap. CDR3 length equals 15 residues. The CDR3 DNA is TGTGCCAGCAGCCCAAGGGAGGGGATGAACACTGAAGCTTTCTTT. It is translated as CASSPREGMNTEAFF.

The gene calls are TRBV10-3 and TRBJ2-5; 11 positions agree with TRBD1. The CDR3 consists of 16 residues. Germline CDR1 and CDR2: ENHRY and SYGVKD. V lost 4 bases and J lost 2; bases outside the gene matches: 6. The CDR3 DNA is TGTGCCATCAGTGGAGGGGACAGGGGGATACAAGAGACCCAGTACTTC. As protein: CAISGGDRGIQETQYF.

The J gene is TRBJ1-1, the V gene TRBV3-1 (or the pseudogene TRBV3-2); 9 nucleotides line up with TRBD1. Germline V gives CDR1 LGHDT, CDR2 YNNKEL (reference sequence). Trimming at V came to 4 bases and at J to 1 base, leaving 7 bases not matched to a gene. CDR3 length: 16 residues. CDR3 sequence (DNA): TGTGCCAGCAGCCCCCCCGGGACAGGGTGGAACACTGAAGCTTTCTTT. Its translation is CASSPPGTGWNTEAFF.

The CDR3 region has the DNA TGTGCCAGCAAAGACAGGGTTGAAAAACTGTTTTTT. It specifies CASKDRVEKLFF. The chain employs TRBV2 and TRBJ1-4, with 7 positions matching TRBD1. Germline lookup yields CDR1 SNHLY and CDR2 FYNNEI. V lost 7 bases, J lost 7 bases, and 3 bases stayed unmatched. The CDR3 contains 12 residues.

This clone was counted between two and nine times. The same CDR3 arises from other DNA sequences in this sample as well. The CDR3 loop reads CASSPPAGRETQYF. In nucleotides, the CDR3 is TGTGCCAGCTCACCACCGGCGGGACGGGAGACCCAGTACTTC. The rearrangement uses TRBV18 and TRBJ2-5; D may be TRBD2 (6 bases). The V gene's germline CDR1 is KGHSH and CDR2 LQKENI. The V end was cut by 0 bases, the J end by 5 bases, with 10 bases between. The CDR3 has 14 amino acids.

This clone was seen just once. The chain employs TRBV3-1 (or the pseudogene TRBV3-2) and TRBJ2-1, with 9 bases fitting TRBD2. V gave up 3 bases and J gave up 10 bases; unmatched junction bases: 13. Germline loops: CDR1 LGHDT, CDR2 YNNKEL (reference sequence). The CDR3 covers 16 residues. CDR3 nucleotide sequence: TGTGCCAGCAGCCATCACCTAGCGGGATTAAGCAGGGAGCAGTTCTTC. As protein: CASSHHLAGLSREQFF.

The chain uses TRBV5-4 and TRBJ1-2; 7 nucleotides line up with TRBD1. From germline, CDR1 is SGHNT and CDR2 YYREEE (reference sequence). Germline trimming cut 4 bases from V and 5 bases from J; bases unmatched to any gene: 11. CDR3 length: 15 amino acids. DNA for the CDR3: TGTGCCAGCAGCCCACCTACAGGGGATGGGTATGGCTACACCTTC. This encodes CASSPPTGDGYGYTF.

V gene TRBV11-3 combines with J gene TRBJ2-7, with TRBD2 matching over 7 bases. This CDR3 is 12 amino acids long. Looked up from germline, CDR1 is SGHNT and CDR2 is YENEEA. J was trimmed by 7 bases and V by 4 bases; bases with no gene match: 4. CDR3 in amino acids: CASSSSAGEQYF. The CDR3 DNA reads TGTGCCAGCAGCTCATCAGCGGGGGAGCAGTACTTC.

This sequence joins TRBV19 and TRBJ1-4; TRBD1 matches at 8 bases. Unmatched junction bases numbered 10, after V lost 9 bases and J lost 4 bases. Germline loops: CDR1 LNHDA, CDR2 SQIVND (reference sequence). This CDR3 is built from 15 residues. The CDR3 spells CASRGRGLGNEKLFF. The CDR3 DNA follows: TGTGCCAGCCGCGGCAGGGGGCTGGGTAATGAAAAACTGTTTTTT.

This chain connects TRBV18 to TRBJ2-7, with 9 nucleotides matching TRBD1. The CDR3 runs 14 residues. Germline V gene lookup returns CDR1 KGHSH and CDR2 LQKENI. J gave up 4 bases and V 3 bases, and 4 bases lay outside the gene matches. This chain's CDR3 is CASSPGQGYYEQYF. CDR3 DNA: TGTGCCAGCTCACCGGGACAGGGATATTACGAGCAGTACTTC. Filled out from reference TRBV18 and TRBJ2-7, the complete variable domain reads NAGVMQNPRHLVRRRGQEARLRCSPMKGHSHVYWYRQLPEEGLKFMVYLQKENIIDESGMPKERFSAEFPKEGPSILRIQQVVRGDSAAYFCASSPGQGYYEQYFGPGTRLTVT.

The rearrangement uses TRBV1 and TRBJ2-3; the table gives TRBD2 as D, unverified against the DNA. TRBV1 represents a pseudogene. This CDR3 comprises 19 residues. The CDR3 loop is CTSSHTGRTVGVVEDTQYF. The CDR3 coding sequence is TGCACCAGCAGCCACACCGGACGCACCGTCGGGGTGGTAGAGGATACGCAGTATTTT.

The genes are TRBV29-1 and TRBJ2-5, with unresolved D. The germline V and J ends were trimmed by 3 bases and 6 bases, with 11 bases remaining between them. CDR1 SQVTM and CDR2 ANQGSEA come from the germline V gene. The CDR3 has 12 residues. The CDR3 region is CSVEPPRQTQYF. The DNA for the CDR3 is TGCAGCGTTGAGCCCCCCAGGCAGACCCAGTACTTC.

This clone was observed once. The chain is built from TRBV25-1 and TRBJ1-5; no clear D. The V and J ends lost 0 bases and 3 bases respectively, with 6 bases between them. The germline CDR1 and CDR2 sequences are MGHDK and SYGVNS. The CDR3 loop spans 14 amino acids. The CDR3 protein is CASSEYGTNQPQHF. The CDR3 bases are TGTGCCAGCAGTGAATATGGCACCAATCAGCCCCAGCATTTT. Full variable domain (missing parts from reference TRBV25-1 and TRBJ1-5): EADIYQTPRYLVIGTGKKITLECSQTMGHDKMYWYQQDPGMELHLIHYSYGVNSTEKGDLSSESTVSRIRTEHFPLTLESARPSHTSQYLCASSEYGTNQPQHFGDGTRLSIL.

This chain links TRBV7-3 with TRBJ2-1; 9 bases match TRBD2. CDR1 is SGHTA, CDR2 FQGTGA, per germline. The CDR3 has 15 amino acids. The J segment lost 2 bases and the V segment lost 5 bases, leaving 4 bases of the junction unmatched. The CDR3 DNA sequence: TGTGCCAGCAGCGTTTTAGCGGGGGCCTACAATGAGCAGTTCTTC. The encoded protein is CASSVLAGAYNEQFF.